The rows below give T cell receptor beta chains drawn from one sample of a study of shared clonotypes between healthy human individuals. Measured with immunoSEQ multiplex PCR; TCRdb has only the in-frame clones, and not every one. The table has about 2 million clones, about 95% seen once. The sequencing input was naive CD4+ T cells sorted from blood. These receptor sequences come from a man in his late teens or twenties in good health. Both conserved end residues are part of each CDR3. Each record gives: D gene, J gene, V gene, clone size, CDR3 DNA, CDR3 protein. A D gene is named only where the DNA matches it firmly. Not every row has a clone size; where given, it reads once, few, many or a size class.

>TRBD1|TRBJ2-7|TRBV5-1|.
TGCGCCAGCAGCTTGCAGGGGGACGTAAACGAGCAGTACTTC
CASSLQGDVNEQYF
>TRBD1|TRBJ1-2|TRBV15|.
TGTGCCACCAGCAGCCAGGACAGGTTCTATGGCTACACCTTC
CATSSQDRFYGYTF
>TRBD1|TRBJ2-7|TRBV27|.
TGTGCCAGCAGTTTAAACCGACAGGGCCACTCCTACGAGCAGTACTTC
CASSLNRQGHSYEQYF
>.|TRBJ1-1|TRBV7-3|.
TGTGCCAGCAGTACCGACAGGAACACTGAAGCTTTCTTT
CASSTDRNTEAFF
>.|TRBJ2-1|TRBV5-1|.
TGCGCCAGCAGCTTAATGGACAATGAGCAGTTCTTC
CASSLMDNEQFF
>TRBD2|TRBJ2-1|TRBV28|.
TGTGCCAGCAGTCCCCCCCCGCGGGGGGGCCTGAATGAGCAGTTCTTC
CASSPPPRGGLNEQFF
>.|TRBJ2-3|TRBV6-5|.
TGTGCCAGCAGTTACTCGATTGGAGTGACGCAGTATTTT
CASSYSIGVTQYF
>.|TRBJ1-2|TRBV28|.
TGTGCCAGCAGTCGGGCGGGGCGTGGCTACACCTTC
CASSRAGRGYTF
>TRBD1|TRBJ1-6|TRBV6-6|.
TGTGCCAGCAGGCCGGGACAGGGGATTTCACCCCTCCACTTT
CASRPGQGISPLHF
>.|TRBJ1-1|TRBV27|.
TGTGCCAGCAGTTTAGGCCCGAACACTGAAGCTTTCTTT
CASSLGPNTEAFF
>.|TRBJ2-7|TRBV5-6|once
TGTGCCAGCAGCTTGGGCCCTAGCTCCTACGAGCAGTACTTC
CASSLGPSSYEQYF
>TRBD2|TRBJ2-2|TRBV2|.
TGTGCCAGCATACCTGAAGCGGGAGTTAGGACCGGGGAGCTGTTTTTT
CASIPEAGVRTGELFF
>.|TRBJ2-1|TRBV10-2|.
TGCGCCAGCAGTGAGTCGCGGGGCCCCACCTATGAGCAGTTCTTC
CASSESRGPTYEQFF
>.|TRBJ2-2|TRBV4-3|.
TGCGCCAGCAGCCAGGACGTTAACACCGGGGAGCTGTTTTTT
CASSQDVNTGELFF
>.|TRBJ2-7|TRBV30|.
TGTGCCTGGAAGGGTCCCTACGAGCAGTACTTC
CAWKGPYEQYF
>TRBD1|TRBJ1-2|TRBV29-1|once
TGCAGCGCCGGAGGGACAGGGTCTGAGGGCTACACCTTC
CSAGGTGSEGYTF
>.|TRBJ2-3|TRBV10-2|.
TGCGCCAGCAGTGAGGGTGTCCCCCCCCCAACAGATACGCAGTATTTT
CASSEGVPPPTDTQYF
>.|TRBJ1-1|TRBV10-3|.
TGTGCCATCAGTGGTACAGACAGAGCGAACACTGAAGCTTTCTTT
CAISGTDRANTEAFF
>.|TRBJ2-5|TRBV25-1|.
TGTGCCAGCAGTGAAACGATATCCCAAGAGACCCAGTACTTC
CASSETISQETQYF
>.|TRBJ2-2|TRBV11-3|.
TGTGCCAGCGGGGACCGTCGCACCGGGGAGCTGTTTTTT
CASGDRRTGELFF
>.|TRBJ1-4|TRBV7-3|once
TGTGCCAGCAGCCCCGGACAGAGTAATGAAAAACTGTTTTTT
CASSPGQSNEKLFF
>TRBD2|TRBJ2-5|TRBV6-5|.
TGTGCCAGCAGATCTATGGGGGGAGGGGTGGTGACCCAGTACTTC
CASRSMGGGVVTQYF
>.|TRBJ1-1|TRBV25-1|.
TGTGCCAGCAGTGAAACAGGGCTCGCTGAAGCTTTCTTT
CASSETGLAEAFF
>.|TRBJ2-5|TRBV30|.
TGTGCCTGGAGTGTACCTAACTCGGGACGCTGGGGCGAAGAGACCCAGTACTTC
CAWSVPNSGRWGEETQYF
>TRBD1|TRBJ2-5|TRBV9|.
TGTGCCAGCAGCGCTGGGGGGACAGGGCAGGAGACCCAGTACTTC
CASSAGGTGQETQYF
>.|TRBJ2-7|TRBV11-2|.
TGTGCCAGCAGCCTTACCAGGGTCCAAGGATTCTACGAGCAGTACTTC
CASSLTRVQGFYEQYF
>TRBD1|TRBJ2-7|TRBV10-1|.
TGCGCCAGCAGTCAGGAACAGGGGGCGAGCTCCTACGAGCAGTACTTC
CASSQEQGASSYEQYF
>.|TRBJ2-3|TRBV20-1|.
TGCAGTGCTAGACGGGACTCGCAGTATTTT
CSARRDSQYF
>.|TRBJ2-5|TRBV10-3|.
TGTGCCATCAAAAATAAGGAAGGTGGAGAGACCCAGTACTTC
CAIKNKEGGETQYF
>.|TRBJ1-3|TRBV9|.
TGTGCCAGCAGCGCCTCCGGACGGAACTCTGGAAACACCATATATTTT
CASSASGRNSGNTIYF
>.|TRBJ1-2|TRBV18|.
TGTGCCAGCTCACCAACCCGGGGTTTACACTATGGCTACACCTTC
CASSPTRGLHYGYTF